Described below is a single T cell receptor beta chain sequence and its context. This CDR3 is 16 amino acids long. Trimming cost V 0 bases and J 2 bases; bases outside gene matches: 3. Germline loops: CDR1 MNHEY, CDR2 SVGAGI. Seattle-derived patients entered the study during active infection and were followed longitudinally. The data are from a study of blood T cell repertoires in COVID-19. For the study at large: Both acute and convalescent COVID-19 samples were obtained from the United States, Italy and Spain.

Repertoires were generated with immunoSEQ multiplex PCR, while TCRdb's copy carries only in-frame clones and drops some. Among roughly 410,000 clones listed, 89% were seen once. This TCR was sampled from a woman in her thirties or forties with COVID-19, enrolled during active disease. The V gene is TRBV6-5, the J gene TRBJ1-1; TRBD1 matches 10 bases. Material: peripheral blood. CDR3 residues: CASSYSGTGENTEAFF. The DNA for the CDR3 is TGTGCCAGCAGTTACTCAGGGACAGGGGAAAACACTGAAGCTTTCTTT.